Following are 10 T cell receptor beta chains from one sample sequenced in a study of T cells in localized non-small cell lung cancer. Sequencing was performed with immunoSEQ multiplex PCR; in TCRdb, only in-frame clones are kept and a portion is missing. The data contain tens of thousands of clones, around nine tenths of them singletons. This material consisted of peripheral blood, taken before any cancer treatment. The receptors shown here come from a woman aged 40-70 years with stage I squamous cell lung carcinoma.

This clone appeared a single time. This rearrangement joins TRBV6-6 to TRBJ1-5; D uncertain. Germline-derived CDR1 and CDR2 are MNHNY and SVGAGI (reference sequence). The CDR3 is 14 residues long. V was clipped by 6 bases and J by 9 bases, with 18 bases between them. CDR3 sequence: CASSPTPTALPQHF. CDR3 in DNA: TGTGCCAGCAGCCCTACCCCTACAGCATTGCCCCAGCATTTT.

The V gene is TRBV9, the J gene TRBJ1-6; unclear D gene. Germline V CDR1 and CDR2: SGDLS, YYNGEE. V lost 2 bases, J lost 6 bases, and 9 bases lay in between. This CDR3 is 14 amino acids long. The CDR3: CASSVGSLNSPLHF. DNA for the CDR3: TGTGCCAGCAGCGTCGGCAGTCTTAATTCACCCCTCCACTTT.

This clone was seen a single time. V is TRBV6-5 and J is TRBJ2-7; TRBD1 or TRBD2 may be the D gene (5 bases each). The CDR3 consists of 14 residues. Looked up from germline, CDR1 is MNHEY and CDR2 is SVGAGI. The V end lost 7 bases, the J end lost 0 bases, and 13 bases lay between the germline ends. The CDR3 sequence is CASTGTGSSYEQYF. CDR3 bases: TGTGCCAGCACCGGGACGGGAAGCTCCTACGAGCAGTACTTC.

This clone showed up just a few times. The rearrangement uses TRBV10-3 and TRBJ1-4; the D gene is possibly TRBD1 (5 bases). Germline loops: CDR1 ENHRY, CDR2 SYGVKD. Trimming removed 6 bases at V and 8 bases at J, with 7 bases between. The CDR3 is 11 residues long. The DNA of the CDR3 is TGTGCCATCAGGGAGGGGGAAAAACTGTTTTTT. Protein sequence: CAIREGEKLFF.

This chain uses TRBV5-6 with TRBJ2-3; 7 nucleotides line up with TRBD1. V shed 3 bases, J shed 0 bases, and the junction held 4 bases outside the gene matches. Per germline, CDR1 SGHDT and CDR2 YYEEEE. The CDR3 runs 15 residues. The CDR3 reads CASSYGTASTDTQYF. The DNA of the CDR3 is TGTGCCAGCAGCTACGGGACAGCTAGCACAGATACGCAGTATTTT.

The gene calls are TRBV5-1 and TRBJ1-6, with D possibly being TRBD1 (5 bases). The V end lost 5 bases, the J end lost 8 bases, and 11 bases lay between the germline ends. Germline V gene lookup returns CDR1 SGHRS and CDR2 YFSETQ. This CDR3 comprises 13 residues. The CDR3 sequence is CASRPGRDSPLHF. The CDR3 coding sequence is TGCGCCAGCAGGCCAGGGAGGGATTCACCCCTCCACTTT.

The rearrangement links TRBV5-4 to TRBJ2-6, with D maybe TRBD1 (5 bases). This CDR3 is built from 15 residues. V shed 1 base and J shed 2 bases, with 7 bases lying between them. CDR1 and CDR2 (germline): SGHNT, YYREEE (reference sequence). DNA for the CDR3: TGTGCCAGCAGCTTGAAAGGGGCTGGGGCCAACGTCCTGACTTTC. It is translated as CASSLKGAGANVLTF. The full variable domain, with the rest looked up from reference TRBV5-4 and TRBJ2-6, is ETGVTQSPTHLIKTRGQQVTLRCSSQSGHNTVSWYQQALGQGPQFIFQYYREEENGRGNFPPRFSGLQFPNYSSELNVNALELDDSALYLCASSLKGAGANVLTFGAGSRLTVL.

V gene TRBV2 combines with J gene TRBJ1-2; D perhaps matches TRBD1 (6 bases). The V gene's germline CDR1 is SNHLY and CDR2 FYNNEI. Trimming shortened V by 7 bases and J by 6 bases, and 24 bases separated the two germline ends. CDR3 length equals 16 residues. The CDR3 protein is CASTAMDGQHRNGYTF. In DNA form, the CDR3 reads TGTGCCAGCACCGCGATGGATGGACAGCACCGCAATGGCTACACCTTC.

This clone came up a few times. The chain joins TRBV5-6 to TRBJ1-2; no clear D. Trimming cost V 6 bases and J 0 bases, with 15 bases left between them. In germline, CDR1 is SGHDT, CDR2 YYEEEE. CDR3 size: 15 residues. The CDR3 loop reads CASTSGAGSNYGYTF. In DNA form, the CDR3 reads TGTGCCAGCACCTCAGGCGCCGGATCTAACTATGGCTACACCTTC.

The CDR3 sequence is CASSQDTDREDEQYF. CDR3 bases: TGCGCCAGCAGCCAAGATACGGACAGGGAAGACGAGCAGTACTTC. The chain couples TRBV4-1 to TRBJ2-7; 8 bases are a match to TRBD1. Germline lookup yields CDR1 MGHRA and CDR2 YSYEKL. This CDR3 is 15 amino acids long. V lost 0 bases to trimming and J lost 5 bases; unmatched junction nucleotides: 6.